One and the same sample provided the 15 T cell receptor beta chains below, sequenced in a study of CD8 T cells in Susac syndrome. RNA amounts of 0.5 to 1 ug underwent reverse transcription with random hexamers. TCRdb fed the immunoSEQ multiplex PCR reads into MiXCR, producing one record per CDR3 protein. The data hold 150,000 or so distinct CDR3 sequences, with roughly 96% observed a single time. The sequenced material came from CD8+ T cells from PBMCs. The source is a human donor with multiple sclerosis.

This rearrangement joins TRBV5-4 to TRBJ2-7; D uncertain. This CDR3 spans 14 amino acids. The V and J ends lost 0 bases and 0 bases respectively, with 7 bases between them. Germline-derived CDR1 and CDR2 are SGHNT and YYREEE (reference sequence). CDR3 loop: CASSLDASSYEQYV. The CDR3, as DNA: TGTGCCAGCAGCTTGGATGCTAGCTCCTACGAGCAGTACGTC.

V and J are TRBV30 and TRBJ1-1, with 9 bases fitting TRBD1. V lost 5 bases to trimming and J lost 5 bases; unmatched junction nucleotides: 9. The germline V gene has CDR1 GTSNPN and CDR2 SVGIG (reference sequence). The CDR3 contains 14 residues. CDR3 nucleotides: TGTGCCTGGTTCCCCGGGACAGGGATTACTGAAGCTTTCTTT. Translated: CAWFPGTGITEAFF.

This clonotype occurred a few times. The genes are TRBV29-1 and TRBJ2-5; TRBD2 might be the D (6 bases). The CDR3 is made up of 12 amino acids. The germline V gene encodes CDR1 SQVTM and CDR2 ANQGSEA. The V end was cut by 4 bases, the J end by 0 bases, with 6 bases between. In DNA form, the CDR3 reads TGCAGCGTTGGCGGGGACCAAGAGACCCAGTACTTC. Amino acid sequence: CSVGGDQETQYF.

The genes are TRBV29-1 and TRBJ2-7; TRBD2 matches at 7 bases. Per the germline V gene, CDR1 is SQVTM and CDR2 is ANQGSEA. V lost 4 bases, J lost 3 bases, and 6 bases stayed unmatched. The CDR3 is 13 amino acids. CDR3 protein: CSVVPGDYYEQYF. DNA for the CDR3: TGCAGCGTTGTCCCCGGGGACTACTACGAGCAGTACTTC.

V usage is TRBV19 and J usage is TRBJ1-1; D uncertain. The V gene's germline CDR1 is LNHDA and CDR2 SQIVND (reference sequence). The V gene lost 1 base and the J gene lost 5 bases, with 8 bases spanning the gap. The CDR3 totals 13 residues. CDR3 in amino acids: CASSIGAGTEAFF. CDR3 DNA sequence: TGTGCCAGTAGTATAGGCGCTGGGACTGAAGCTTTCTTT. The entire variable domain, with the rest obtained from reference TRBV19 and TRBJ1-1, is as follows: DGGITQSPKYLFRKEGQNVTLSCEQNLNHDAMYWYRQDPGQGLRLIYYSQIVNDFQKGDIAEGYSVSREKKESFPLTVTSAQKNPTAFYLCASSIGAGTEAFFGQGTRLTVV.

The chain recombines TRBV19 with TRBJ2-6; D is undetermined. Germline lookup yields CDR1 LNHDA and CDR2 SQIVND (reference sequence). The CDR3 has 13 residues. V lost 7 bases, J lost 0 bases, and 4 bases lay in between. CDR3 protein: CASKPSGANVLTF. The CDR3 DNA follows: TGTGCCAGTAAGCCCTCTGGGGCCAACGTCCTGACTTTC.

J is TRBJ1-4 and V is TRBV24-1; D is ambiguous. Germline lookup yields CDR1 KGHDR and CDR2 SFDVKD. Trimming stripped 9 bases from V and 8 bases from J, with 15 bases between. The CDR3 sequence is 13 residues long. The CDR3, as DNA: TGTGCCACCTTCGACGGAAATCAGGAAAAACTGTTTTTT. It translates to CATFDGNQEKLFF.

The CDR3 here is CASSLVVRLNDEAFF. In DNA form, the CDR3 reads TGTGCCAGCAGTTTAGTTGTCAGGTTAAATGATGAAGCTTTCTTT. The chain joins TRBV12-3 or TRBV12-4 to TRBJ1-1; D unresolved. CDR3 length: 15 residues. The ends were cut back, 1 base at V and 7 bases at J, with 16 bases in the middle.

The V and J genes are TRBV12-3 or TRBV12-4 and TRBJ2-1; TRBD1 aligns across 9 bases. The J segment lost 3 bases and the V segment lost 1 base, leaving 1 base of the junction unmatched. This CDR3 has 15 amino acids. The CDR3 sequence: CASSLGTGVYNEQFF. In DNA, the CDR3 is TGTGCCAGCAGTTTAGGGACAGGGGTCTACAATGAGCAGTTCTTC.

This clonotype was detected only a few times. The gene calls are TRBV11-1 and TRBJ2-2; 12 nucleotides line up with TRBD2. Germline V CDR1 and CDR2: SGHAT, FQDESV (reference sequence). V was clipped by 4 bases and J by 7 bases; unmatched bases: 13. CDR3 length: 18 amino acids. The CDR3 nucleotides are TGTGCCAGCAGCTCCCTAGGACTAGCGGGGACTAGGAGCGGGGAGCTGTTTTTT. It translates to CASSSLGLAGTRSGELFF.

The chain recombines TRBV27 with TRBJ2-3, with D hard to call. The CDR3 contains 13 residues. Germline V gives CDR1 MNHEY, CDR2 SMNVEV (reference sequence). V was clipped by 6 bases and J by 0 bases, with 7 bases between them. CDR3 in DNA: TGTGCCAGCAGCACGGCTAGCACAGATACGCAGTATTTT. This sequence encodes CASSTASTDTQYF.

This chain connects TRBV4-1 to TRBJ1-1, with D hard to call. The CDR3 has 17 residues. The germline V and J ends were trimmed by 3 bases and 3 bases, with 20 bases remaining between them. The germline gives CDR1 MGHRA, CDR2 YSYEKL. DNA for the CDR3: TGCGCCAGCAGCCAGCCTACGGGGAGGGTCGAAGACACTGAAGCTTTCTTT. Amino acids: CASSQPTGRVEDTEAFF.

This chain joins TRBV20-1 and TRBJ2-3; D may be TRBD1 (5 bases). Germline CDR1 is DFQATT and CDR2 is SNEGSKA (reference sequence). The ends were cut back, 1 base at V and 0 bases at J, with 14 bases in the middle. This CDR3 spans 16 amino acids. CDR3 sequence (DNA): TGCAGTGCTAGAGCTGAACAGGCTACTAGCACAGATACGCAGTATTTT. Residues: CSARAEQATSTDTQYF.

The genes are TRBV19 and TRBJ2-1; 12 bases agree with TRBD2. The CDR3 is made up of 15 amino acids. With V trimmed by 3 bases and J by 7 bases, 4 bases remained unmatched. Germline V gives CDR1 LNHDA, CDR2 SQIVND (reference sequence). The CDR3 loop is CASSIGLAGGNEQFF. DNA for the CDR3: TGTGCCAGTAGTATTGGGCTAGCGGGGGGGAATGAGCAGTTCTTC.

The V and J genes are TRBV2 and TRBJ2-5; D perhaps matches TRBD1 (7 bases). Per germline, CDR1 SNHLY and CDR2 FYNNEI. The CDR3 sequence is 14 residues long. Trimming left V 8 bases short and J 4 bases short, with 17 bases between. Here the CDR3 DNA reads TGTGCCAGCGACAGGGACTTGGGGGCAGAGACCCAGTACTTC. It codes for CASDRDLGAETQYF.